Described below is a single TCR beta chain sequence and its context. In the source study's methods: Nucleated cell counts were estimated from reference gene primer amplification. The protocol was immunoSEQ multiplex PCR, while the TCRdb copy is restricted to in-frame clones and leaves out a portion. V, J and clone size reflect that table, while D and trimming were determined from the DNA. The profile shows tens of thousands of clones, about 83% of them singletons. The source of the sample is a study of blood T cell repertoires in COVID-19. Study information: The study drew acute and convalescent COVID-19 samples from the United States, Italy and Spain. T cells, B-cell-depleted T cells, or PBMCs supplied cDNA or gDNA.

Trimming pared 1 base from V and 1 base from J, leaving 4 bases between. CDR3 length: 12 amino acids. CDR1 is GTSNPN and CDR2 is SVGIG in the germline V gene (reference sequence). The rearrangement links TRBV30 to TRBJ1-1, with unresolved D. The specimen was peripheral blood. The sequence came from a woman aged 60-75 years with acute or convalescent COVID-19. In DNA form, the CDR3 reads TGTGCCTGGAGTGGAGGGAACACTGAAGCTTTCTTT. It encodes CAWSGGNTEAFF.